This note documents a single TCR beta chain sequence. TCRdb's table, derived via immunoSEQ multiplex PCR, lists solely in-frame clones and lacks some. The sample has some 180,000 clones; roughly nine tenths are singletons. The sample is drawn from a study of blood T cell repertoires in COVID-19. Study summary: The United States, Italy and Spain provided the acute and convalescent COVID-19 samples. Sources were T cells, B-cell-depleted T cells, or PBMCs; the material itself was cDNA or gDNA.

The V gene lost 5 bases and the J gene lost 2 bases, with 13 bases spanning the gap. Germline lookup yields CDR1 SQVTM and CDR2 ANQGSEA. CDR3 length equals 14 residues. The sequence was obtained from a man between 65 and 85 years old with active or convalescent COVID-19. V is TRBV29-1 and J is TRBJ1-3; tentative D call: TRBD1 (6 bases). The material sequenced was peripheral blood. CDR3 in amino acids: CSVSGENAGNTIYF. DNA of the CDR3: TGCAGCGTTTCAGGGGAGAACGCTGGAAACACCATATATTTT.